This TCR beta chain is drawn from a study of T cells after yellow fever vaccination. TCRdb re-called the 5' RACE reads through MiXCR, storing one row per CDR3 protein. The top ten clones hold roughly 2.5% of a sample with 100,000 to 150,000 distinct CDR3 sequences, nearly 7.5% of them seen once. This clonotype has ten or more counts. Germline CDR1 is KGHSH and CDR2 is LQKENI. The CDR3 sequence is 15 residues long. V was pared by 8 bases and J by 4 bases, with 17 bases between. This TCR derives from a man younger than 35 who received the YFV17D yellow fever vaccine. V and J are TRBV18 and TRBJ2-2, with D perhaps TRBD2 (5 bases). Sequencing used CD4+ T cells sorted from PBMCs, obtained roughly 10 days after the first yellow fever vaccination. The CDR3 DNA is TGTGCCAGCCCGGGCCCGGGAAGATCCACCGGGGAGCTGTTTTTT. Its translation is CASPGPGRSTGELFF.